This section outlines one T cell receptor beta chain sequence together with its context. What antigen it recognizes has not been identified. No much larger clone is present one base from it, and per-base qualities are unavailable. CDR3 length: 15 amino acids, cysteine to phenylalanine. The kept DNA is CDR3 alone, 45 bases in frame from the first base. The junction shows trimming of 5 bases on V and 1 base on J, and the gene matches do not reach 6 bases of it. CDR1 and CDR2, per the germline V gene, are MNHEY and SVGEGT. Total RNA was extracted from the cultured T cells with TRIzol reagent. TCRbeta libraries were amplified from RNA using 5' rapid amplification of cDNA ends (5'RACE). Before sequencing, Qubit, an Agilent instrument, and quantitative PCR were used to check library concentration and integrity. A commercial service provider sequenced the qualified libraries on Illumina HiSeq or MiSeq. The authors' pipeline ran thus. TCR sequences in each sample were identified using MiXCR version 1.8.2. For a clone to count as qualified, its CDR3 had to be longer than four amino acids, its nucleotide length had to be in-frame, and the clone could not contain a stop codon. A read counted as effective if the read contained the complete CDR3 structure. RT-PCR with 24 Vbeta primers, GeneScan spectratyping, and Sanger sequencing were used to validate expanded clones. The raw public data were reprocessed by TCRdb itself: fastp quality trimming at Q25, MiXCR clonotype calling, in-frame beta chains only. Each record represents a unique CDR3 protein, reported with the most common genes and DNA among its rows. TCRdb's processing, not the authors' own work, is the source of the V and J calls. The sample table shows 9,000 to 15,000 distinct CDR3 sequences, and about 41% are seen once. The top ten hold about a third of the sample.

The data stem from a study of T cell repertoires and leukemia-associated antigens (dated by TCRdb to the late 2010s). Regarding the research as a whole: Around 16 million effective reads were obtained overall, with each sample giving about 5.1 to 7 million read pairs and roughly 3 to 5.0 million effective reads. In vitro peptide stimulation of healthy T cells was used with the aim of identifying the antigen recognized by a TCR Vbeta21 clone previously found in CML patients.

Study-wide findings and limitations: Antigen specificity and function of the expanded clones were not tested directly and required further investigation. Numbers of Vbeta genes (around 66), Jbeta genes (around 14), VDJ rearrangements and unique CDR3s did not differ significantly among the four groups.

CD3+ T cells were initially rested overnight at 2.5 million to 3 million cells/mL in RPMI 1640 lacking fetal bovine serum. Following the manufacturer's instructions, MACS immunomagnetic beads were used to pull CD3+ T cells out of the PBMCs. The chain couples TRBV6-2 or TRBV6-3 to TRBJ1-1, with 8 bases in between that match TRBD1. This TCR was recovered from a female donor in good health. Sequenced material: CD3+ T cells sorted from blood and cultured. The CDR3 region has the sequence CASSIRTGPNTEAFF. Here is the DNA: TGTGCCAGCAGTATCCGGACAGGGCCGAACACTGAAGCTTTCTTT.